These 7 T cell receptor beta chains came from one sample sequenced in a study of cytomegalovirus exposure and HLA in healthy donors. The method was immunoSEQ multiplex PCR; TCRdb's version includes in-frame clones alone and lacks a portion of them. This sample has approximately 240,000 clones, with around nine tenths found just once. Sequencing used PBMCs. The receptors derive from a woman younger than 35 in good health and CMV-seronegative.

This clone was seen a single time. This rearrangement joins TRBV19 to TRBJ2-7; maybe TRBD2 (5 bases). This CDR3 contains 19 residues. Per germline, CDR1 LNHDA and CDR2 SQIVND (reference sequence). V was trimmed by 8 bases and J by 0 bases, leaving 29 bases between them. CDR3 region: CASSRNLRGLAWSSYEQYF. In DNA, the CDR3 is TGTGCCAGTTCGCGGAACCTGAGAGGTCTAGCTTGGAGCTCCTACGAGCAGTACTTC.

This sequence joins TRBV30 and TRBJ1-2; D perhaps matches TRBD1 (5 bases). V dropped 5 bases and J dropped 0 bases, with 13 bases sitting between them. CDR1 GTSNPN and CDR2 SVGIG come from the germline V gene (reference sequence). There are 14 residues in the CDR3. This chain's CDR3 is CAWGRAHSNYGYTF. The CDR3 nucleotides are TGTGCCTGGGGCAGGGCACATTCTAACTATGGCTACACCTTC.

The gene calls are TRBV11-2 and TRBJ2-7; the D gene is possibly TRBD2 (5 bases). The V gene's germline CDR1 is SGHAT and CDR2 FQNNGV. CDR3 length: 15 amino acids. V was pared by 5 bases and J by 5 bases, with 19 bases between. CDR3 region: CASSPLQGRGNEQYF. CDR3 nucleotides: TGTGCCAGCAGCCCCCTTCAAGGGAGAGGGAACGAGCAGTACTTC.

The chain joins TRBV5-6 to TRBJ1-2; maybe TRBD1 (6 bases). V lost 0 bases and J 4 bases, leaving 10 bases between the germline ends. The germline V gene has CDR1 SGHDT and CDR2 YYEEEE. This CDR3 is 14 amino acids long. The CDR3 coding sequence is TGTGCCAGCAGCTTGGACAGGGCCTCCTATGGCTACACCTTC. Amino acids: CASSLDRASYGYTF.

This chain joins TRBV4-1 and TRBJ2-1; TRBD2 might be the D (5 bases). Germline V gene data show CDR1 as MGHRA and CDR2 as YSYEKL. This CDR3 region has 15 residues. Between the trimmed V and J ends, which lost 1 base and 6 bases, there was a span of 13 bases. CDR3 in DNA: TGCGCCAGCAGCCAAGTCTCCGGGATGTCCAATGAGCAGTTCTTC. It specifies CASSQVSGMSNEQFF.

The CDR3 DNA sequence: TGCGCCAGCAGCTTAACAGGGGGCGCGCGGCCCCAGCATTTT. This encodes CASSLTGGARPQHF. The chain uses TRBV5-1 and TRBJ1-5; TRBD1 matches at 9 bases. The germline CDR1 and CDR2 sequences are SGHRS and YFSETQ. V lost 2 bases to trimming and J lost 9 bases; unmatched junction nucleotides: 6. The CDR3 totals 14 residues.

This clone was recorded a few times. J is TRBJ2-7 and V is TRBV4-2; possible D gene TRBD1, 5 bases. The V gene's germline CDR1 is LGHNA and CDR2 YNFKEQ. Trimming cost V 4 bases and J 4 bases, with 11 bases left between them. This CDR3 spans 13 amino acids. The chain's CDR3 is CASSRLQAYEQYF. CDR3 in DNA: TGTGCCAGCAGCCGCCTACAGGCGTACGAGCAGTACTTC.